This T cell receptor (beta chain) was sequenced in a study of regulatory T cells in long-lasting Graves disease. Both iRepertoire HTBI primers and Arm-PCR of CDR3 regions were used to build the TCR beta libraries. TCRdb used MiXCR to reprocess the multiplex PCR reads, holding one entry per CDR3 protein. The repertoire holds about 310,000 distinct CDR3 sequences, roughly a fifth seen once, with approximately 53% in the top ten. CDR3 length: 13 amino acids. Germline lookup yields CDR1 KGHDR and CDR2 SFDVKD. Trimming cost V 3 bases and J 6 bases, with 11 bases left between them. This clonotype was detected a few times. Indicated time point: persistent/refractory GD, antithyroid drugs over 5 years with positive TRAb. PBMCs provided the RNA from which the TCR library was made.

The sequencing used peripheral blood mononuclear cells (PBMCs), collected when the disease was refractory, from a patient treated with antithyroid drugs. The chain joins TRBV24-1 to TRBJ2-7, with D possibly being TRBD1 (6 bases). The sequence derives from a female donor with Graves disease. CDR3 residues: CATSDPLRGEQYF. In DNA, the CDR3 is TGTGCCACCAGTGATCCGCTCAGGGGCGAGCAGTACTTC.